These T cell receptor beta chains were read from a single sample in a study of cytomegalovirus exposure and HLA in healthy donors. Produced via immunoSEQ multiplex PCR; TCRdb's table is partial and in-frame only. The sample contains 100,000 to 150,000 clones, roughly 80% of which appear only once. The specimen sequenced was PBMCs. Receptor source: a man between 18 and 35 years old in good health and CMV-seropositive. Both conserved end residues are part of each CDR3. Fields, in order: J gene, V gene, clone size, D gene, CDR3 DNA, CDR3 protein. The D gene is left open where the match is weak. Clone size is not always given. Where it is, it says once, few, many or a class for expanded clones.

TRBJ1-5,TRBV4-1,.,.,TGCGCCAGCAGCCAAAGATCTTCCCCGAGCCGCAATCAGCCCCAGCATTTT,CASSQRSSPSRNQPQHF
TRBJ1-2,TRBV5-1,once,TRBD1,TGCGCCAGCAGCGTTGGGACAGGCTATGGCTACACCTTC,CASSVGTGYGYTF
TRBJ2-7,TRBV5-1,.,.,TGCGCCAGCTCCACCATGCCGGGAACCTACGAGCAGTACTTC,CASSTMPGTYEQYF
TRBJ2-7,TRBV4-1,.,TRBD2,TGCGCCAGCAGCCAAGGCCCTGGGACTAGACTCGGCGAGCAGTACTTC,CASSQGPGTRLGEQYF
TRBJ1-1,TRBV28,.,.,TGTGCCAGCAGTTTAGCGGGGCCGGGTGAAGCTTTCTTT,CASSLAGPGEAFF
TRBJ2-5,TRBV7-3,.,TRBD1,TGTGCCAGCAGCAAAACAGGGGGCTCAGAGACCCAGTACTTC,CASSKTGGSETQYF
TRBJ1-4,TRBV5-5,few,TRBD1,TGTGCCAGCAGCTTGGGAGACAGGGGGAATAATGAAAAACTGTTTTTT,CASSLGDRGNNEKLFF
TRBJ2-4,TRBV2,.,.,TGTGCCAGCAGTGAAGGGCAGGGGATTCAGTACTTC,CASSEGQGIQYF
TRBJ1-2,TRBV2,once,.,TGTGCCAGCAGTGATCGACTGAACTATGGCTACACCTTC,CASSDRLNYGYTF
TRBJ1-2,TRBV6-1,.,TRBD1,TGTGCCAGCAGCCACCCCGGACAGGGGTATGGCTACACCTTC,CASSHPGQGYGYTF
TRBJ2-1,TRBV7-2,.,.,TGTGCCAGCAGCTTAGGCTCAGGGTCCAATGAGCAGTTCTTC,CASSLGSGSNEQFF